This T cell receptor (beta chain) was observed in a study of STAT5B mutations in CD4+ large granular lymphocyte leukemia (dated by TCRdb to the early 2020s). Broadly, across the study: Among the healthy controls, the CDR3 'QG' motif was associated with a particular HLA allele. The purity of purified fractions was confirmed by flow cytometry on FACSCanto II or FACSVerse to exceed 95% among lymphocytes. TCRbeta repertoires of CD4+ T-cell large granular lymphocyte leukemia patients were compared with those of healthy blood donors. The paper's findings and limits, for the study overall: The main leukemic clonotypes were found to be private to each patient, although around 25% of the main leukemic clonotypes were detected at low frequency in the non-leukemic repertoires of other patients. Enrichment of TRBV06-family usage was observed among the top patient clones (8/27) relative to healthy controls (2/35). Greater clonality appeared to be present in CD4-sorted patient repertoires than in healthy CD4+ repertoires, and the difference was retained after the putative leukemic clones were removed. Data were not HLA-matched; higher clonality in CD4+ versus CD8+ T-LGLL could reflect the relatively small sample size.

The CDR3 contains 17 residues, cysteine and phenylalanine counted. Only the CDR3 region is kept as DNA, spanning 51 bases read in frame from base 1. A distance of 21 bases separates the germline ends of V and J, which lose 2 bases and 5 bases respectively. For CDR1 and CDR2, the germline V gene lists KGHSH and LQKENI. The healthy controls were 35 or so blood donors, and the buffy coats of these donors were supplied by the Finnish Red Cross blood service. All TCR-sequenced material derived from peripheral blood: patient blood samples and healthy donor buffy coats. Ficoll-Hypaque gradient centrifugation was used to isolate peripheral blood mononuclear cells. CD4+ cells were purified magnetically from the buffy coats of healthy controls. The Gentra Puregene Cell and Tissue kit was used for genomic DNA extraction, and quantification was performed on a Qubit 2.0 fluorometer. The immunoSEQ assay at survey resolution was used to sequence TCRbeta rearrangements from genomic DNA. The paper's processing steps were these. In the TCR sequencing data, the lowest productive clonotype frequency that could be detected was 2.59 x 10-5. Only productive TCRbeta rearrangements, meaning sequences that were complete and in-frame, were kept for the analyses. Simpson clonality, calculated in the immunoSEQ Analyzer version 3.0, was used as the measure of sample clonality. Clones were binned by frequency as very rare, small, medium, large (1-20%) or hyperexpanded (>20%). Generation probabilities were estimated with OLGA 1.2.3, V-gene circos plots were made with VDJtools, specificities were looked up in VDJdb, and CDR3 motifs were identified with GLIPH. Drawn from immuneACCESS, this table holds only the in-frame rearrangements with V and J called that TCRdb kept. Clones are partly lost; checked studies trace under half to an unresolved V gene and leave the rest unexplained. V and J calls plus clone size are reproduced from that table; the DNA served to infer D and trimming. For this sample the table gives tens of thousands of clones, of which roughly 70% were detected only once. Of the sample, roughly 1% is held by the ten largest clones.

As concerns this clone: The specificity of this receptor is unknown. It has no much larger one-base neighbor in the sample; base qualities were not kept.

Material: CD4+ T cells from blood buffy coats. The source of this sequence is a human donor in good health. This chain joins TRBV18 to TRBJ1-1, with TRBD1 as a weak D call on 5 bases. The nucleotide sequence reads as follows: TGTGCCAGCTCACCAAGTAGAGGGGCAGCTTCAAGAACTGAAGCTTTCTTT. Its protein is CASSPSRGAASRTEAFF.